The 11 T cell receptor beta chains below come from one sample, sequenced in a study of T cells in Graves' hyperthyroidism and ophthalmopathy. RNA transcripts yielded amplified TCR beta CDR3 regions. RT-PCR in the first round (using the HTBI primer set) targeted the TCR CDR3. A single record per CDR3 protein comes from TCRdb applying MiXCR to the multiplex PCR reads. Altogether 450,000 to 600,000 distinct CDR3 sequences are present, around 15% being singletons, with the ten largest covering around 14%. The sample was blood. The receptors derive from a middle-aged woman with Graves' hyperthyroidism.

This clonotype was found many times. The rearrangement joins TRBV6-4 to TRBJ1-5; D remains unclear. Trimming left V 3 bases short and J 5 bases short, with 8 bases between. The CDR3 is 13 residues long. Germline lookup yields CDR1 MRHNA and CDR2 SNTAGT. The DNA of the CDR3 is TGTGCCAGCAGTGATTACAGATATCAGCCCCAGCATTTT. Residues: CASSDYRYQPQHF.

The chain links TRBV27 to TRBJ2-2; D is uncertain. This CDR3 contains 15 residues. CDR1 and CDR2 from the germline V gene are MNHEY and SMNVEV (reference sequence). V lost 5 bases and J lost 5, with 15 bases in between. The CDR3 is CASSLPGRPTGELFF. The CDR3 nucleotides are TGTGCCAGCAGTCTTCCGGGCCGACCGACCGGGGAGCTGTTTTTT.

In this sample, this clonotype turned up a few times. The rearrangement joins TRBV6-2 or TRBV6-3 to TRBJ1-6, with D uncertain. V shed 0 bases and J shed 0 bases, with 15 bases lying between them. Per the germline V gene, CDR1 is MNHEY and CDR2 is SVGEGT. The CDR3 runs 19 residues. For the CDR3, the DNA is TGTGCCAGCAGTTACTCGAGTGCCGGCCAAAGCTCCTATAATTCACCCCTCCACTTT. Protein: CASSYSSAGQSSYNSPLHF.

The chain links TRBV2 to TRBJ2-3; TRBD2 matches 12 bases. J was trimmed by 5 bases and V by 10 bases; bases with no gene match: 10. Germline CDR1 and CDR2: SNHLY and FYNNEI. This CDR3 comprises 15 residues. The DNA of the CDR3 is TGTGCCATCAGGCCCGGACTAGCGGGATTAGATACGCAGTATTTT. This translates into CAIRPGLAGLDTQYF.

At least ten counts were recorded for this clonotype. In DNA, the CDR3 is TGTGCCAGCAGTGAAGGAACAGCTCAAGCCTACGAGCAGTACTTC. This codes for CASSEGTAQAYEQYF. The chain joins TRBV2 to TRBJ2-7; D is unresolved. The CDR3 is 15 residues long. V was trimmed by 1 base and J by 2 bases, leaving 12 bases between them. CDR1 and CDR2 (germline): SNHLY, FYNNEI.

This clonotype was seen only a few times. The chain is built from TRBV3-1 and TRBJ2-7; 9 bases are shared with TRBD1. J lost 2 bases, V lost 2 bases, and 10 bases had no gene match. The CDR3 is 17 residues long. Germline V CDR1 and CDR2: LGHDT, YNNKEL (reference sequence). In DNA, the CDR3 is TGTGCCAGCAGCCAATTGTCGGGCTGGACAGGGGCCTACGAGCAGTACTTC. Its protein product is CASSQLSGWTGAYEQYF.

This clonotype appeared many times. The rearrangement uses TRBV20-1 and TRBJ2-3; TRBD2 matches at 10 bases. This CDR3 comprises 16 residues. The trim removed 0 bases at V and 6 bases at J, leaving 9 bases unmatched. Germline CDR1 reads DFQATT; CDR2 reads SNEGSKA (reference sequence). The CDR3 nucleotides are TGCAGTGCTAGAGAGGACCCGGGGACTAGCGTGGATACGCAGTATTTT. Its protein is CSAREDPGTSVDTQYF.

The chain links TRBV20-1 to TRBJ2-1; a possible D gene is TRBD2 (6 bases). The CDR3 covers 16 residues. The V end was cut by 3 bases, the J end by 0 bases, with 15 bases between. CDR1 is DFQATT and CDR2 is SNEGSKA in the germline V gene (reference sequence). The DNA for the CDR3 is TGCAGTGCTAGTATGGGAGGTTCCCACTCCTACAATGAGCAGTTCTTC. It codes for CSASMGGSHSYNEQFF.

This clonotype has only a few counts. J is TRBJ2-7 and V is TRBV4-2; the D call may be TRBD1 or TRBD2 (5 bases each). V shed 0 bases and J shed 7 bases, with 19 bases lying between them. Germline loops: CDR1 LGHNA, CDR2 YNFKEQ. There are 16 residues in the CDR3. The CDR3 bases are TGTGCCAGCAGCCAAGATTTCGCGACAGCGGCTCGAGAGCAGTACTTC. As protein: CASSQDFATAAREQYF.

In its sample, this clonotype was seen a few times. A read error may produce the germline difference seen at one junction end. The chain has TRBV15 and TRBJ2-1; D unclear. CDR1 is LNHNV, CDR2 YYDKDF, per germline (reference sequence). This CDR3 comprises 14 residues. The CDR3, as DNA: TGTGCCACCAGCAGAGCTCCGACCTACAATGAGCAGCTCTTC. It yields the protein CATSRAPTYNEQLF.

This clonotype was recorded a few times. The CDR3: CASSIEGNGANVLTF. CDR3 sequence (DNA): TGTGCCAGTAGTATTGAGGGAAACGGGGCCAACGTCCTGACTTTC. This chain links TRBV19 with TRBJ2-6; tentative D call: TRBD2 (5 bases). CDR3 length: 15 residues. V lost 3 bases and J 4 bases, leaving 10 bases between the germline ends. Germline V gives CDR1 LNHDA, CDR2 SQIVND (reference sequence).